This entry concerns a single T cell receptor beta chain. Its antigen remains unknown. Primers for the PCR totalled 60 Vbeta and 13 Jbeta. Libraries were prepared by immunoSEQ multiplex PCR; TCRdb keeps only in-frame clonotypes and omits some of them. The data contain under 150,000 clones, roughly four fifths of them seen just once; the ten biggest clones take up more than 2.5%. The CDR3 totals 13 residues. Per the germline V gene, CDR1 is SGHAT and CDR2 is FQNNGV. V lost 8 bases to trimming and J lost 9 bases, with 17 bases between them. The data originate from a study of cytomegalovirus exposure and HLA in healthy donors. Study outcomes and limitations: Later on, an analysis showed TCR association rates differing by HLA locus, with DRB1 the most and HLA-C the fewest. Some V segments, including TRBV6-2 and TRBV6-3, were excluded as indistinguishable. Association of 16,951 TCR beta sequences with HLA alleles was found at 0.05 false discovery rate in a later analysis.

The chain links TRBV11-2 to TRBJ2-1; tentatively, D is TRBD2 (7 bases). The sequence was collected from a male donor in good health and CMV-seronegative. The specimen sequenced was PBMCs. CDR3: CASQLAGGLEQFF. In nucleotides, the CDR3 is TGTGCCAGCCAGCTCGCCGGGGGGCTTGAGCAGTTCTTC.